The clone carrying this TCR beta chain was found a few times. Its antigen is not identified. This entry comes from a study of identical twins. Germline assignment: CDR1 MNHNS and CDR2 SASEGT. There are 17 residues in the CDR3. A universal primer site was created by template switching, with the cDNA bearing unique molecular identifiers. TCRdb re-analysed the 5' RACE reads in MiXCR, keeping a single row per CDR3 protein. The sample has about 1.7 million distinct CDR3 sequences; roughly 35% are singletons. Notes on the study in general: A lower insertion count was a feature of abundant cord blood beta clonotypes, with no such feature in memory repertoires.

This clonotype originated in a newborn girl in good health. Material for sequencing was cord blood. The V and J genes are TRBV6-1 and TRBJ2-5; perhaps TRBD2 as D (5 bases). The closer fit of TRBJ2-7 to the DNA end suggests the J call may be wrong. The CDR3 DNA is TGTGCCAGCAGTGAATCGGTCGTCACTAGGGTTAACGACGAGCAGTACTTC. It codes for CASSESVVTRVNDEQYF.